The clone carrying this TCR beta chain has just one count. Methods used by the authors: Nucleated cell counts were estimated from reference gene primer amplification. Using immunoSEQ multiplex PCR, the repertoire was profiled, and TCRdb retains in-frame clones only, with some absent. The V and J calls and the clone size are those of that table, but D and trimming were determined from the DNA. The repertoire consists of 200,000 to 250,000 clones, with roughly 80% occurring once and the leading ten covering roughly 3.4%. This sample stems from a study of blood T cell repertoires in COVID-19. Study at large: Material from acute and convalescent COVID-19 was sourced from the United States, Italy and Spain.

Germline CDR1 is MDHEN and CDR2 is SYDVKM. The CDR3 runs to 16 residues. Trimming at V came to 6 bases and at J to 3 bases, leaving 13 bases not matched to a gene. This sequence originates from a woman aged 18 to 35 with acute or convalescent COVID-19. The V call is TRBV28, the J call TRBJ2-5, with 7 bases aligning to TRBD2. Sequenced input: peripheral blood. CDR3 loop: CASSPTSQITEETQYF. The CDR3 DNA reads as TGTGCCAGCAGCCCGACTAGCCAAATCACCGAAGAGACCCAGTACTTC.